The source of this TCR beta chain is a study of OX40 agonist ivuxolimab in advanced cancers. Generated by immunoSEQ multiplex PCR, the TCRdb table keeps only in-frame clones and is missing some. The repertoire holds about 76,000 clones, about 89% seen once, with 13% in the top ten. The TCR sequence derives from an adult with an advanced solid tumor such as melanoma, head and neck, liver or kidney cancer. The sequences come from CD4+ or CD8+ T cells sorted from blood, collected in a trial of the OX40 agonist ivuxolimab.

The CDR3 protein is CASSISGGPTEAFF. The CDR3 DNA reads as TGTGCCAGCAGCATTAGTGGGGGGCCCACTGAAGCTTTCTTT. V is TRBV7-2 and J is TRBJ1-1; possibly TRBD1 for D (6 bases). V gave up 5 bases and J gave up 4 bases, with 14 bases separating them. Germline CDR1 is SGHTA and CDR2 is FQGNSA. The CDR3 is 14 amino acids.